These 13 T cell receptor beta chains originate from one sample sequenced in a study of shared clonotypes between healthy human individuals. TCRdb's table, derived via immunoSEQ multiplex PCR, lists solely in-frame clones and lacks some. Here the sample spans 600,000 to 750,000 clones, 60% to 80% being singletons. The sequenced material came from memory CD4+ T cells sorted from blood. Subset meaning: CD45RA-negative fraction. These receptors all come from a woman in her 30s in good health.

The chain combines TRBV7-2 with TRBJ1-3, with D perhaps TRBD1 (6 bases). Looked up from germline, CDR1 is SGHTA and CDR2 is FQGNSA. Trimming stripped 5 bases from V and 4 bases from J, with 12 bases between. The CDR3 is 14 residues long. The chain's CDR3 is CASSDPGGGNTIYF. CDR3 coding DNA: TGTGCCAGCAGCGACCCGGGGGGCGGAAACACCATATATTTT. The complete variable domain, with remaining parts taken from reference TRBV7-2 and TRBJ1-3, reads GAGVSQSPSNKVTEKGKDVELRCDPISGHTALYWYRQSLGQGLEFLIYFQGNSAPDKSGLPSDRFSAERTGGSVSTLTIQRTQQEDSAVYLCASSDPGGGNTIYFGEGSWLTVV.

This chain connects TRBV4-1 to TRBJ1-1; D might be TRBD1 (5 bases). The CDR3 runs to 17 residues. Trimming stripped 0 bases from V and 0 bases from J, with 14 bases between. Germline CDR1 reads MGHRA; CDR2 reads YSYEKL. CDR3 protein: CASSQEADTHMNTEAFF. The CDR3 nucleotides read TGCGCCAGCAGCCAAGAGGCGGACACGCACATGAACACTGAAGCTTTCTTT.

This clone turned up a few times. This chain joins TRBV14 and TRBJ1-2; 9 positions match TRBD1. The CDR3 sequence is 16 residues long. Germline V gene data show CDR1 as SGHDN and CDR2 as FVKESK. With V trimmed by 4 bases and J by 1 base, 7 bases remained unmatched. The CDR3 DNA is TGTGCCAGCAGCCTTCGGCCGGGACAGGGTAACTATGGCTACACCTTC. Amino acid sequence: CASSLRPGQGNYGYTF.

This clone was seen a few times. The rearrangement uses TRBV5-1 and TRBJ1-2; D is unclear. CDR1 and CDR2 (germline): SGHRS, YFSETQ. This CDR3 region has 12 residues. The V end lost 1 base, the J end lost 6 bases, and 7 bases lay between the germline ends. CDR3: CASSLRQDGYTF. DNA for the CDR3: TGCGCCAGCAGCTTGAGGCAGGATGGCTACACCTTC.

The chain carries TRBV5-1 and TRBJ2-1; 14 nucleotides line up with TRBD2. The CDR3 is 16 amino acids. Trimming at V came to 4 bases and at J to 8 bases, leaving 8 bases not matched to a gene. Germline values: CDR1 SGHRS, CDR2 YFSETQ. CDR3 region: CASSRGLAGAGDEQFF. The CDR3, as DNA: TGCGCCAGCAGCCGGGGACTAGCGGGAGCGGGCGATGAGCAGTTCTTC.

V is TRBV7-9 and J is TRBJ1-4; D unresolved. With 6 bases removed from V and 5 bases from J, the gap between germline ends came to 7 bases. CDR1 and CDR2 (germline): SEHNR, FQNEAQ (reference sequence). This CDR3 has 12 residues. The CDR3 reads CASRGLNEKLFF. CDR3 DNA: TGTGCCAGCAGGGGATTAAATGAAAAACTGTTTTTT.

In this sample, this clone turned up a few times. The same CDR3 can be traced to other DNA sequences in this sample. J is TRBJ2-1 and V is TRBV7-2; 8 bases fit TRBD1. The germline V gene has CDR1 SGHTA and CDR2 FQGNSA. After removal of 1 base from V and 4 bases from J, the junction contained 3 bases not matched to a gene. The CDR3 runs 15 residues. CDR3 in amino acids: CASSLDRGDYNEQFF. CDR3 DNA sequence: TGTGCCAGCAGCTTAGACAGGGGGGATTACAATGAGCAGTTCTTC. Looking up the rest from reference TRBV7-2 and TRBJ2-1 gives the full variable domain: GAGVSQSPSNKVTEKGKDVELRCDPISGHTALYWYRQSLGQGLEFLIYFQGNSAPDKSGLPSDRFSAERTGGSVSTLTIQRTQQEDSAVYLCASSLDRGDYNEQFFGPGTRLTVL.

V is TRBV18 and J is TRBJ2-5, with 10 nucleotides matching TRBD2. Trimming removed 5 bases from V and 4 bases from J; junction bases left unmatched: 10. This CDR3 is built from 16 residues. The germline gives CDR1 KGHSH, CDR2 LQKENI. CDR3 in amino acids: CASSFDTSGIGETQYF. The CDR3 DNA follows: TGTGCCAGCTCATTCGATACTAGCGGGATAGGAGAGACCCAGTACTTC.

This clone showed up just once. V usage is TRBV7-9 and J usage is TRBJ1-2, with D uncertain. V lost 6 bases and J lost 0, with 17 bases in between. Germline CDR1 and CDR2: SEHNR and FQNEAQ (reference sequence). This CDR3 is 16 amino acids long. CDR3 amino acids: CASRPLSGPANYGYTF. DNA for the CDR3: TGTGCCAGCAGACCCCTCTCCGGGCCAGCTAACTATGGCTACACCTTC.

The CDR3: CASSVVGGYEQYF. CDR3 nucleotide sequence: TGCGCCAGCAGTGTTGTGGGAGGCTACGAGCAGTACTTC. The chain couples TRBV10-2 to TRBJ2-7, with D possibly matching TRBD2 (6 bases). The V end lost 4 bases, the J end lost 3 bases, and 10 bases lay between the germline ends. The CDR3 loop spans 13 amino acids. Germline loops: CDR1 WSHSY, CDR2 SAAADI.

The V and J genes are TRBV7-8 and TRBJ2-6, with 8 bases fitting TRBD1. The germline gives CDR1 SGHVS, CDR2 FQNEAQ. The CDR3 consists of 14 residues. Trimming took 6 bases from V and 3 from J; bases not matched to a gene: 1. DNA for the CDR3: TGTGCCAGCAGAGACAGGGGTGGGGCCAACGTCCTGACTTTC. Protein: CASRDRGGANVLTF. Using reference TRBV7-8 and TRBJ2-6 for the parts outside the CDR3, the full variable domain is GAGVSQSPRYKVAKRGQDVALRCDPISGHVSLFWYQQALGQGPEFLTYFQNEAQLDKSGLPSDRFFAERPEGSVSTLKIQRTQQEDSAVYLCASRDRGGANVLTFGAGSRLTVL.

The genes are TRBV18 and TRBJ1-2; maybe TRBD1 (5 bases). Per germline, CDR1 KGHSH and CDR2 LQKENI. The CDR3 runs to 14 residues. Trimming removed 2 bases from V and 8 bases from J, with 15 bases in between. CDR3 bases: TGTGCCAGCTCACCAAGGGACTCCCTAGAGGGCTACACCTTC. Translating gives CASSPRDSLEGYTF.

This clone was counted a few times. V gene TRBV28 combines with J gene TRBJ1-5; no clear D gene. Germline loops: CDR1 MDHEN, CDR2 SYDVKM. CDR3 length: 14 residues. As DNA, the CDR3 is TGTGCGACTACCGGGAACTACATTAATCAGCCCCAGCATTTT. It translates to CATTGNYINQPQHF.